Shown below are 6 T cell receptor beta chains from a single sample sequenced in a study of cytomegalovirus exposure and HLA in healthy donors. PCR involved 60 Vbeta and 13 Jbeta primers. Produced via immunoSEQ multiplex PCR; TCRdb's table is partial and in-frame only. The data hold 60,000 to 70,000 clones, with around 80% observed a single time. Input material: PBMCs. These receptor sequences come from a woman aged 25 to 39 in good health and CMV-seronegative.

The rearrangement links TRBV10-3 to TRBJ2-7; 10 bases fit TRBD2. Trimming cost V 3 bases and J 5 bases; bases outside gene matches: 16. Germline V gene sequence: CDR1 ENHRY, CDR2 SYGVKD. CDR3 length: 18 residues. The CDR3 DNA reads TGTGCCATCAGTGACCGGTCCAGCGGGGGGGCCGTGGGACACGAGCAGTACTTC. Its protein is CAISDRSSGGAVGHEQYF.

The chain couples TRBV6-5 to TRBJ1-2, with 7 bases aligning to TRBD1. The CDR3 totals 15 residues. The ends lost 0 bases at V and 4 bases at J; junction bases unmatched: 5. Germline V gene data show CDR1 as MNHEY and CDR2 as SVGAGI. The CDR3 here is CASSYSPGQPYGYTF. The CDR3, as DNA: TGTGCCAGCAGTTACTCCCCGGGACAGCCCTATGGCTACACCTTC.

The CDR3 DNA sequence: TGTGCCAGCAGCAAAGTTTCAGGCAGTGAGCAGTTCTTC. Amino acids: CASSKVSGSEQFF. The gene calls are TRBV21-1 and TRBJ2-1; the table's D call, TRBD1, was not checked against the DNA. TRBV21-1 is reported as a pseudogene. This CDR3 contains 13 residues.

The chain joins TRBV30 to TRBJ2-7; D possibly corresponds to TRBD1 (5 bases). V gave up 5 bases and J gave up 2 bases, with 16 bases separating them. Germline V gene data show CDR1 as GTSNPN and CDR2 as SVGIG (reference sequence). The CDR3 contains 14 residues. CDR3 sequence: CAWRRQQPTYEQYF. DNA of the CDR3: TGTGCCTGGCGCAGACAGCAACCTACCTACGAGCAGTACTTC.

This clone appeared once. The V and J genes are TRBV4-1 and TRBJ1-1; 8 bases match TRBD1. J gave up 4 bases and V 2 bases, and 9 bases lay outside the gene matches. Looked up from germline, CDR1 is MGHRA and CDR2 is YSYEKL. The CDR3 has 16 residues. The CDR3 is CASSQPFGQGGTEAFF. Written as DNA, the CDR3 is TGCGCCAGCAGCCAACCTTTCGGACAGGGTGGCACTGAAGCTTTCTTT.

This clone was observed a few times. The chain combines TRBV4-1 with TRBJ2-5; 9 nucleotides align to TRBD2. Unmatched junction bases numbered 3, after V lost 4 bases and J lost 0 bases. CDR3 length equals 15 residues. From germline, CDR1 is MGHRA and CDR2 YSYEKL. CDR3 loop: CASSLTSGNQETQYF. The CDR3 bases are TGCGCCAGCAGCCTGACTAGCGGCAACCAAGAGACCCAGTACTTC.